The 5 T cell receptor beta chains reported below all come from one sample, sequenced in a study of breast tumors, draining lymph nodes, adjacent tissues. TCRdb itself ran the multiplex PCR reads through MiXCR, one entry per CDR3 protein. The repertoire consists of about 21,000 distinct CDR3 sequences, with roughly 41% occurring once and the leading ten covering around 24%. The sequenced sample was breast tumor tissue. These receptors all come from a female donor with breast cancer. Some clones in this sample may be carry-over from other donors' samples.

The chain links TRBV20-1 to TRBJ2-1, with 10 bases fitting TRBD2. Germline V lookup: CDR1 DFQATT, CDR2 SNEGSKA (reference sequence). V lost 6 bases and J lost 11; bases outside the gene matches: 13. The CDR3 is made up of 14 amino acids. The CDR3 reads CSAIAGGPPTKQFF. As DNA, the CDR3 is TGCAGTGCGATAGCGGGAGGCCCCCCCACTAAGCAGTTCTTC.

The chain recombines TRBV7-2 with TRBJ1-6, with 9 bases matching TRBD1. This CDR3 has 16 amino acids. CDR1 is SGHTA, CDR2 FQGNSA, per germline. The V segment lost 6 bases and the J segment 10 bases; nucleotides outside the gene matches: 13. DNA for the CDR3: TGTGCCAGCAGTCTAAACAGGGGGCGATCAGGATCACCCCTCCACTTT. As protein: CASSLNRGRSGSPLHF.

This chain connects TRBV12-3 or TRBV12-4 to TRBJ2-7; TRBD2 matches 9 bases. The CDR3 consists of 15 residues. V dropped 1 base and J dropped 2; count of bases not matched to a gene: 3. CDR3 in amino acids: CASSLGLAGPYEQYF. CDR3 coding DNA: TGTGCCAGCAGTTTAGGGCTAGCGGGACCCTACGAGCAGTACTTC.

This clonotype is medium-sized. The genes are TRBV7-2 and TRBJ2-5; D is perhaps TRBD1 (6 bases). Germline loops: CDR1 SGHTA, CDR2 FQGNSA. V shed 5 bases and J shed 6 bases, with 16 bases lying between them. The CDR3 length is 14 residues. CDR3 coding DNA: TGTGCCAGCAGCACTTCACAGGGATCCCAGACCCAGTACTTC. This sequence encodes CASSTSQGSQTQYF.

This clonotype was detected many times. The V call is TRBV6-1, the J call TRBJ2-3; D gene ambiguous. The CDR3 sequence is 13 residues long. Trimming took off 7 bases at V and 0 bases at J, with 8 bases between the two ends. Germline V gives CDR1 MNHNS, CDR2 SASEGT. The CDR3 bases are TGTGCCAGCAAACGGATTAGCACAGATACGCAGTATTTT. This sequence encodes CASKRISTDTQYF.